One and the same sample provided the 30 T cell receptor beta chains below, sequenced in a study of CD8+CD57+ T cells in acquired aplastic anemia. The study profiled TCR beta VDJ and CDR3 using genomic DNA as template. One entry per CDR3 protein results from TCRdb running MiXCR on the reads. The data show more than 70,000 distinct CDR3 sequences, just over 70% seen once. Flow cytometry had shown expanded CD8+CD57+ cells in the patients chosen for sequencing. The sample was sorted CD4+, CD8+, or CD8+CD57+ T cells (not recorded which) from PBMCs. Receptors originate from a human donor with aplastic anemia.

This rearrangement joins TRBV24-1 to TRBJ2-3; 8 bases match TRBD1. CDR3 size: 15 residues. CDR1 is KGHDR, CDR2 SFDVKD, per germline. The J segment lost 4 bases and the V segment lost 3 bases, leaving 5 bases of the junction unmatched. DNA for the CDR3: TGTGCCACCAGTGATCTTAGACAGGGGTCAGATACGCAGTATTTT. Residues: CATSDLRQGSDTQYF.

This rearrangement joins TRBV10-3 to TRBJ2-1, with D possibly matching TRBD2 (6 bases). CDR1 is ENHRY and CDR2 is SYGVKD in the germline V gene. The CDR3 contains 13 residues. Trimming pared 8 bases from V and 4 bases from J, leaving 12 bases between. The chain's CDR3 is CAIRPSDYNEQFF. The DNA of the CDR3 is TGTGCCATCCGGCCTAGCGATTACAATGAGCAGTTCTTC.

This clonotype was counted once. The chain employs TRBV2 and TRBJ1-4; D not resolved. Germline loops: CDR1 SNHLY, CDR2 FYNNEI. The CDR3 is 15 residues long. Trimming shortened V by 2 bases and J by 5 bases, and 12 bases separated the two germline ends. As DNA, the CDR3 is TGTGCCAGCAGTGAACGTGGTACAGTGAATGAAAAACTGTTTTTT. It translates to CASSERGTVNEKLFF. Combining the CDR3 with reference TRBV2 and TRBJ1-4 gives the whole variable domain EPEVTQTPSHQVTQMGQEVILRCVPISNHLYFYWYRQILGQKVEFLVSFYNNEISEKSEIFDDQFSVERPDGSNFTLKIRSTKLEDSAMYFCASSERGTVNEKLFFGSGTQLSVL.

The chain carries TRBV2 and TRBJ2-1, with 8 positions matching TRBD1. The trim removed 8 bases at V and 4 bases at J, leaving 4 bases unmatched. The CDR3 has 13 residues. From germline, CDR1 is SNHLY and CDR2 FYNNEI. CDR3 loop: CASDRQGYNEQFF. CDR3 nucleotides: TGTGCCAGCGACAGACAGGGGTACAATGAGCAGTTCTTC.

This clonotype showed up just once. The J gene is TRBJ2-7, the V gene TRBV11-2; D not resolved. CDR3 length equals 14 residues. In germline, CDR1 is SGHAT, CDR2 FQNNGV. V was clipped by 2 bases and J by 0 bases, with 8 bases between them. In nucleotides, the CDR3 is TGTGCCAGCAGCTTAAGTACGGGCTCCTACGAGCAGTACTTC. Its translation: CASSLSTGSYEQYF. Supplemented by reference TRBV11-2 and TRBJ2-7, the full variable domain reads EAGVAQSPRYKIIEKRQSVAFWCNPISGHATLYWYQQILGQGPKLLIQFQNNGVVDDSQLPKDRFSAERLKGVDSTLKIQPAKLEDSAVYLCASSLSTGSYEQYFGPGTRLTVT.

The V call is TRBV29-1, the J call TRBJ1-1; perhaps TRBD1 as D (5 bases). Between the trimmed V and J ends, which lost 7 bases and 4 bases, there was a span of 16 bases. Germline V gene data show CDR1 as SQVTM and CDR2 as ANQGSEA. This CDR3 comprises 13 residues. The CDR3 DNA is TGCAGCGCCTGGAGGGGATCGAGCACTGAAGCTTTCTTT. It encodes CSAWRGSSTEAFF.

V usage is TRBV15 and J usage is TRBJ1-2, with no clear D. V lost 5 bases and J lost 1, with 11 bases in between. This CDR3 spans 14 amino acids. Germline CDR1 and CDR2: LNHNV and YYDKDF (reference sequence). CDR3 nucleotide sequence: TGTGCCACCAGCTTTCCCTACCGTAACTATGGCTACACCTTC. Translating it yields CATSFPYRNYGYTF.

The chain is built from TRBV29-1 and TRBJ1-2; tentative D call: TRBD1 (6 bases). CDR1 is SQVTM and CDR2 is ANQGSEA in the germline V gene. The CDR3 is made up of 14 amino acids. Between the trimmed V and J ends, which lost 5 bases and 4 bases, there was a span of 17 bases. The CDR3 nucleotides read TGCAGCGTTACCGGGACACCACAGGTCTATGGCTACACCTTC. Its translation: CSVTGTPQVYGYTF.

This chain connects TRBV7-8 to TRBJ1-3; no clear D. CDR3 size: 14 residues. V was cut by 4 bases and J by 0 bases, with 7 bases left in between. Germline CDR1 reads SGHVS; CDR2 reads FQNEAQ. This chain's CDR3 is CASSSAVSGNTIYF. The CDR3 nucleotides read TGTGCCAGCAGCTCGGCAGTCTCTGGAAACACCATATATTTT.

Regarding this clonotype: A junction end diverges from the germline sequence, so it may reflect a read error. V and J are TRBV7-6 and TRBJ2-2; D possibly uses TRBD1 or TRBD2 (6 bases each). CDR3 length equals 15 residues. CDR1 and CDR2 from the germline V gene are SGHVS and FNYEAQ. The CDR3 region is CASSFSGANTGEPFF. CDR3 in DNA: TGTGCCAGCAGCTTCTCGGGGGCGAACACCGGGGAGCCGTTTTTT.

The chain carries TRBV9 and TRBJ1-2, with D hard to call. Germline CDR1 SGDLS, CDR2 YYNGEE. The V and J ends lost 0 bases and 4 bases respectively, with 13 bases between them. The CDR3 is 15 amino acids. In DNA form, the CDR3 reads TGTGCCAGCAGCGTAGGTGTACAAACGACCTATGGCTACACCTTC. Its protein is CASSVGVQTTYGYTF.

The chain combines TRBV9 with TRBJ2-1; either TRBD1 or TRBD2 may fit D (5 bases each). CDR3 size: 15 residues. V was pared by 0 bases and J by 3 bases, with 10 bases between. CDR1 and CDR2 (germline): SGDLS, YYNGEE. CDR3 nucleotide sequence: TGTGCCAGCAGCGTAGATGGGGGTAGCTACAATGAGCAGTTCTTC. Encoded protein: CASSVDGGSYNEQFF.

V and J are TRBV6-5 and TRBJ2-7; D unresolved. Looked up from germline, CDR1 is MNHEY and CDR2 is SVGAGI. The CDR3 loop spans 14 amino acids. V was shortened by 0 bases and J by 3 bases, with 9 bases between the two germline ends. The CDR3 region has the DNA TGTGCCAGCAGTTACTCGAGTGGTAGCTACGAGCAGTACTTC. Translated, it gives CASSYSSGSYEQYF.

This clonotype has at least ten counts. The rearrangement joins TRBV7-8 to TRBJ2-1, with 15 positions matching TRBD2. This CDR3 is built from 16 residues. Germline CDR1 and CDR2: SGHVS and FQNEAQ. Trimming removed 3 bases from V and 7 bases from J; junction bases left unmatched: 4. DNA of the CDR3: TGTGCCAGCAGCTTCCGCGGACTAGCGGGAGGGAATGAGCAGTTCTTC. It encodes CASSFRGLAGGNEQFF.

This clonotype was seen a handful of times. The chain employs TRBV20-1 and TRBJ1-2, with a possible D match to TRBD1 (5 bases). Germline CDR1 and CDR2: DFQATT and SNEGSKA (reference sequence). V was clipped by 7 bases and J by 6 bases, with 15 bases between them. There are 12 residues in the CDR3. The CDR3, as DNA: TGCAGTGGCGTTGACAGTTTCGATGGCTACACCTTC. Protein: CSGVDSFDGYTF.

Note on this clonotype: The conserved final phenylalanine or tryptophan is absent from the CDR3, which likely points to a read error. No DNA is shown, since the ends of the CDR3 on it are uncertain; the CDR3 is the one TCRdb lists. The V gene is TRBV7-7, the J gene TRBJ2-7. Germline CDR1 and CDR2: SSHAT and FNYEAQ (reference sequence). With termini counted, the CDR3 has 13 amino acids. CDR3 loop: CASSSTSSYEQSL.

V gene TRBV27 combines with J gene TRBJ1-1; D unresolved. Between the trimmed V and J ends, which lost 8 bases and 4 bases, there was a span of 14 bases. Germline V gene lookup returns CDR1 MNHEY and CDR2 SMNVEV (reference sequence). The CDR3 runs to 13 residues. The CDR3 here is CASSLSRSTEAFF. DNA of the CDR3: TGTGCCAGCTCGCTCAGTAGAAGCACTGAAGCTTTCTTT.

This clonotype was seen a few times. CDR3 bases: TGTGCCAGCAGTTTTGGTTACGAGCAGTACTTC. Translation: CASSFGYEQYF. J is TRBJ2-7 and V is TRBV12-3 or TRBV12-4; D gene ambiguous. The V end was cut by 3 bases, the J end by 4 bases, with 4 bases between. This CDR3 region has 11 residues.

This sequence joins TRBV10-3 and TRBJ2-7; D is uncertain. This CDR3 comprises 12 residues. V lost 2 bases to trimming and J lost 2 bases, with 4 bases between them. Germline V gene sequence: CDR1 ENHRY, CDR2 SYGVKD. This CDR3 reads CAISEAAYEQYF. The DNA of the CDR3 is TGTGCCATCAGTGAGGCCGCCTACGAGCAGTACTTC.

The chain carries TRBV29-1 and TRBJ2-7; D gene unclear. Trimming removed 0 bases from V and 3 bases from J, with 12 bases in between. The V gene's germline CDR1 is SQVTM and CDR2 ANQGSEA. The CDR3 is made up of 14 amino acids. The CDR3 nucleotides are TGCAGCGTTGAAGATTATGTGGACCGCTACGAGCAGTACTTC. Protein sequence: CSVEDYVDRYEQYF.

This clonotype occurred a few times. V and J are TRBV12-3 or TRBV12-4 and TRBJ2-1; D not certain. The CDR3 is 13 residues long. V was shortened by 3 bases and J by 1 base, with 4 bases between the two germline ends. CDR3: CASSLGSYNEQFF. CDR3 sequence (DNA): TGTGCCAGCAGTTTGGGATCCTACAATGAGCAGTTCTTC.

The CDR3 reads CASSESYYEQYF. The DNA of the CDR3 is TGTGCCAGCAGTGAATCATACTACGAGCAGTACTTC. The chain joins TRBV2 to TRBJ2-7; D unresolved. The CDR3 loop spans 12 amino acids. Germline V gives CDR1 SNHLY, CDR2 FYNNEI. V dropped 2 bases and J dropped 3 bases, with 5 bases sitting between them.

This clonotype was seen a few times. J is TRBJ2-7 and V is TRBV2, with D perhaps matching TRBD1 (6 bases). The germline V and J ends were trimmed by 7 bases and 7 bases, with 11 bases remaining between them. The CDR3 contains 11 residues. Germline V lookup: CDR1 SNHLY, CDR2 FYNNEI. For the CDR3, the DNA is TGTGCCAGCAACCAGGGGTGGGAGCAGTACTTC. As protein: CASNQGWEQYF. Supplemented by reference TRBV2 and TRBJ2-7, the full variable domain reads EPEVTQTPSHQVTQMGQEVILRCVPISNHLYFYWYRQILGQKVEFLVSFYNNEISEKSEIFDDQFSVERPDGSNFTLKIRSTKLEDSAMYFCASNQGWEQYFGPGTRLTVT.

The chain is built from TRBV29-1 and TRBJ2-7, with 14 bases lining up with TRBD2. Germline V gene lookup returns CDR1 SQVTM and CDR2 ANQGSEA. V lost 7 bases, J lost 4 bases, and 6 bases stayed unmatched. This CDR3 is 14 amino acids long. In DNA form, the CDR3 reads TGCAGCGCGGACGGGACTAGCGGGAGTTACGAGCAGTACTTC. Translation: CSADGTSGSYEQYF.

V usage is TRBV7-9 and J usage is TRBJ1-1; the D gene is possibly TRBD1 (5 bases). The CDR3 contains 11 residues. Germline V gives CDR1 SEHNR, CDR2 FQNEAQ (reference sequence). Trimming removed 10 bases at V and 1 base at J, with 7 bases between. The CDR3 DNA reads as TGTGCCACTACAGGGAACACTGAAGCTTTCTTT. Its protein product is CATTGNTEAFF.

This clonotype was observed a few times. The gene calls are TRBV11-2 and TRBJ2-1, with 7 bases identical to TRBD2. CDR1 and CDR2 from the germline V gene are SGHAT and FQNNGV. V gave up 2 bases and J gave up 4 bases; unmatched junction bases: 5. There are 15 residues in the CDR3. CDR3 sequence: CASSLRGRRYNEQFF. The CDR3 DNA follows: TGTGCCAGCAGCTTACGCGGGAGAAGGTACAATGAGCAGTTCTTC.

The rearrangement uses TRBV15 and TRBJ1-5; 8 bases are shared with TRBD1. This CDR3 has 14 residues. Germline V gives CDR1 LNHNV, CDR2 YYDKDF (reference sequence). V gave up 4 bases and J gave up 9 bases; unmatched junction bases: 8. DNA for the CDR3: TGTGCCACCAGCATCGGACAGGGACTGCGGCCCCAGCATTTT. It is translated as CATSIGQGLRPQHF.

The chain has TRBV15 and TRBJ2-1, with D possibly TRBD2 on 6 matching bases. Germline V CDR1 and CDR2: LNHNV, YYDKDF (reference sequence). V lost 1 base and J 0 bases, leaving 10 bases between the germline ends. CDR3 length equals 16 residues. The CDR3 DNA is TGTGCCACCAGCAGAGGACCAGCGGGCTCCTACAATGAGCAGTTCTTC. Translated, it gives CATSRGPAGSYNEQFF.

The chain combines TRBV10-3 with TRBJ1-5; no firm D call. V was shortened by 5 bases and J by 6 bases, with 11 bases between the two germline ends. CDR1 is ENHRY, CDR2 SYGVKD, per germline. The CDR3 spans 13 residues. The CDR3 sequence is CAISPQETQPQHF. CDR3 DNA: TGTGCCATCAGTCCTCAGGAGACTCAGCCCCAGCATTTT.

Worth noting for this clonotype: A junction boundary mismatches the germline segment, possibly from a read error. This rearrangement joins TRBV25-1 to TRBJ2-5; 8 bases fit TRBD2. CDR3 length: 14 residues. CDR1 is MGHDK and CDR2 is SYGVNS in the germline V gene. CDR3 protein: CASSRGLEVETQYF. The DNA of the CDR3 is TGCGCCAGCAGCCGGGGACTAGAAGTAGAGACCCAGTACTTC.